This TCR beta chain stems from a study of a mutant IDH1 vaccine in newly diagnosed glioma. Study-wide background: Treated patients had a mean age of about 44 years and a roughly 60% male, roughly 40% female split. Most had both radiotherapy and temozolomide beforehand; others had only one.

As regards this clone: Its specificity is not known.

This table comes from immunoSEQ multiplex PCR, and its TCRdb copy is limited to in-frame clones, with some not included. The data show 45,000 to 55,000 clones, with roughly 84% seen just once and over 6.5% held by the top ten. CDR1 is SGHRS, CDR2 YFSETQ, per germline. The CDR3 sequence is 19 residues long. V was trimmed by 0 bases and J by 0 bases, leaving 19 bases between them. As for time point: week 35, safety follow-up. Each dose delivered 300 ug of mutant IDH1 20-mer peptide subcutaneously with imiquimod. There were new WHO grade 3 or 4 astrocytomas in the donors, and these were IDH1-mutant and ATRX-lost.

The gene calls are TRBV5-1 and TRBJ1-3; the D gene is possibly TRBD1 (6 bases). The sequencing here drew on PBMCs, taken from a glioma patient whose treatment included an IDH1 peptide vaccine. The sequence derives from a man aged 40-49 years with glioma. This CDR3 is CASSLEPGQKRLSGNTIYF. In DNA, the CDR3 is TGCGCCAGCAGCTTGGAGCCGGGACAAAAACGACTCTCTGGAAACACCATATATTTT.